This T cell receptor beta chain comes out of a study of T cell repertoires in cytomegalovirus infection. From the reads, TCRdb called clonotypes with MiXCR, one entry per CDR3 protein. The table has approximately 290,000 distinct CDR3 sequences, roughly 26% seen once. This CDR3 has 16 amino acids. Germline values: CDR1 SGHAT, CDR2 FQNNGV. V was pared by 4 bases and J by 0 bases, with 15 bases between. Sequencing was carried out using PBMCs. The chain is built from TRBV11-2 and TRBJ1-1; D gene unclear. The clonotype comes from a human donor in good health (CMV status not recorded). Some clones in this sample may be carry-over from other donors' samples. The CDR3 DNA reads TGTGCCAGCAGCTCGCCCCGGCGGGCATTGAACACTGAAGCTTTCTTT. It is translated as CASSSPRRALNTEAFF.